The sequence of this T cell receptor (beta chain) was determined in a study of CD8+ T cells in alopecia areata. Reverse transcribed after extraction, RNA yielded cDNA as the sequencing template. The repertoire was sequenced with immunoSEQ multiplex PCR; TCRdb's copy has only in-frame clones and lacks some. Among over 150,000 clones listed, 58% were seen once. Sample treatment: oral pan-JAK inhibitor, 5-10 mg twice daily. Trimming left V 0 bases short and J 10 bases short, with 19 bases between. This CDR3 contains 15 residues. Germline V CDR1 and CDR2: SGHNT, YYREEE (reference sequence). About this clone itself: What it binds is unknown.

Study-wide points: Numerous clones, expanded in lesions, remained in scalp and blood during tofacitinib. In scalp, tofacitinib significantly decreased clonality and expanded CD8+ clones among the top 100.

The gene calls are TRBV5-4 and TRBJ1-1; weak D call: TRBD1 (6 bases). This clonotype was obtained from a human donor with alopecia areata. The sample was CD4+ T cells sorted from blood, taken at week 24, from a patient treated with tofacitinib. The CDR3 DNA is TGTGCCAGCAGCTTGGGCGTGGACAGCACTGCCTTAGCTTTCTTT. Translated: CASSLGVDSTALAFF.